This TCR beta chain was sequenced during a study of T-cell memory formation after mild COVID-19. Study-wide results and limits: There was a balanced CD4/CD8 profile in clones contracting day 15 to 85, and later expanders leaned CD4+.

Via MiXCR, TCRdb re-called the 5' RACE reads, giving one row per CDR3 protein. The sample holds roughly 300,000 distinct CDR3 sequences, roughly 15% seen once. In the case of this clonotype: Its antigen is as yet unknown.

CDR3 length: 13 residues. V gave up 4 bases and J gave up 5 bases, with 15 bases separating them. In germline, CDR1 is DFQATT, CDR2 SNEGSKA (reference sequence). The sequence came from a young man who had mild COVID-19 (a few samples of this study predate the infection). Cell type and time point are not known. The chain employs TRBV20-1 and TRBJ2-7; TRBD2 might be the D (6 bases). The sample was PBMCs or a T cell subset sorted from them (not recorded which). The CDR3 protein is CSATPGDADEQYF. The CDR3 DNA sequence: TGCAGTGCTACTCCGGGGGATGCCGACGAGCAGTACTTC.